The present TCR beta chain was sequenced within a study of cytomegalovirus exposure and HLA in healthy donors (dated by TCRdb to the late 2010s). Regarding the study in general: According to a later analysis, the approximately 130 validation repertoires were produced on the same platform as the roughly 600 repertoires of the first cohort. The study was designed to test whether signatures of past pathogen exposure could be identified by cataloging public T cell receptors. Along with the roughly 700-subject first cohort, a separate validation cohort of over a hundred different subjects was used. The study combined high-throughput TCR immunosequencing, statistical association of individual TCRs with disease status, and machine learning to predict cytomegalovirus infection status.

Library method: the immunoSEQ multiplex PCR assay. The authors' pipeline ran thus. A statistical classification framework was built for diagnosing cytomegalovirus status from the catalog of TCR beta chain sequences. Not all clones reach the TCRdb copy of this immuneACCESS table, which keeps in-frame sequences only. Checked studies attribute under half of the gap to unresolved V genes and leave the rest unexplained. That table supplies the V and J calls and clone size; D and trimming were determined from the DNA. In all, the sample holds some 140,000 clones, and approximately 86% of those were seen once. The top ten clones comprise 2.1% of the sample. Here is what the overall study found, with its caveats: A total of 150 to 200 TCR beta chains were listed by the study as associated with cytomegalovirus. A later analysis found that TCRs clustered in the first cohort also tended to co-occur in the 100 to 150 validation repertoires, with just under 95% of cluster scores above 0. The classifier was reported to diagnose cytomegalovirus status with high specificity and sensitivity in both the original and validation cohorts. A few of the identified cytomegalovirus-associated TCR beta chains were confirmed in vitro to be specific for cytomegalovirus antigens. All 120 or so repertoires were used to score co-occurrence in the validation cohort in a later analysis, because that analysis had no HLA typing for the cohort. Most TCR sequences were seen in very few donors, while some public TCRs were found in many individuals. It was suggested by the authors that the approach could potentially be generalized to other disease states and immunological phenotypes.

With respect to this clone: There is no known antigen for this receptor. Qualities for individual bases were not recorded, and no much larger clone is one base off.

Looking up the germline V gene yields CDR1 SGHAT and CDR2 FQNNGV. The V and J ends are trimmed by 5 bases and 1 base, leaving 18 bases between them. The CDR3 runs 17 amino acids, cysteine and phenylalanine included. This entry keeps only the CDR3 DNA: 51 bases, framed from base 1. Donors formed part of the validation cohort, which comprised some 120 subjects and was distinct from the first cohort of under 850 subjects. The rearrangement joined TRBV11-2 to TRBJ2-1; the D gene is perhaps TRBD2, on 6 matching bases. The sample was PBMCs. The clonotype originates from a human donor in good health. Here is the DNA: TGTGCCAGCAGCCCGCAGAGGGGCGGACTATCCTACAATGAGCAGTTCTTC. It translates as CASSPQRGGLSYNEQFF.